This T cell receptor (beta chain) was captured by sequencing in a study of T-cell memory formation after mild COVID-19. Study findings and constraints: Day 15 to 85 contractors were CD4/CD8 balanced; later expanders leaned CD4+. Shrinking CD4+ clones were chiefly CM and EM; CD8+ ones were chiefly EMRA. There were some responding clones in pre-infection memory, which suggested that cross-reactive memory had joined.

V shed 4 bases, J shed 3 bases, and the junction held 9 bases outside the gene matches. Germline V gene data show CDR1 as MDHEN and CDR2 as SYDVKM. The length of the CDR3 is 16 residues. 5'RACE primed at constant segments yielded TCR alpha and TCR beta cDNA libraries bearing sample barcodes and UMIs. MiXCR, run by TCRdb on the 5' RACE reads, gives a single entry per CDR3 protein. The sample contains under 350,000 distinct CDR3 sequences, 15% to 20% of which appear only once. The sample holds many counts of this clonotype. The antigen is not known. The chain uses TRBV28 and TRBJ2-3; TRBD2 matches at 8 bases. The sample comprised PBMCs or a T cell subset sorted from them (not recorded which). The clonotype originates from a man aged 18 to 29 who had mild COVID-19 (a few samples of this study predate the infection). Cell type and time point are not known. CDR3: CASSSGRRGVTDTQYF. For the CDR3, the DNA is TGTGCCAGCAGTTCCGGAAGGCGGGGGGTTACAGATACGCAGTATTTT.